The next 19 T cell receptor beta chains were all read from a single sample in a study of blood T cell repertoires in COVID-19. Produced via immunoSEQ multiplex PCR; TCRdb's table is partial and in-frame only. The sample yields about 210,000 clones, approximately 85% seen once. Sequencing was carried out using peripheral blood. The receptors were gathered from a woman in her 70s with COVID-19, enrolled during active disease.

This sequence joins TRBV24-1 and TRBJ1-5; D not resolved. Per the germline V gene, CDR1 is KGHDR and CDR2 is SFDVKD. The CDR3 runs to 14 residues. V was cut by 5 bases and J by 5 bases, with 12 bases left in between. DNA of the CDR3: TGTGCCACCAGTGCCCCGGGGAGCTATCAGCCCCAGCATTTT. Protein: CATSAPGSYQPQHF.

The chain combines TRBV4-3 with TRBJ2-1; 8 nucleotides agree with TRBD2. The CDR3 length is 17 residues. Per germline, CDR1 LGHNA and CDR2 YSLEER. The ends lost 0 bases at V and 3 bases at J; junction bases unmatched: 7. The CDR3 loop is CASSQDLTGRGYNEQFF. In DNA, the CDR3 is TGCGCCAGCAGCCAAGATCTTACCGGGAGGGGCTACAATGAGCAGTTCTTC.

The gene calls are TRBV4-1 and TRBJ1-2; D perhaps matches TRBD1 (5 bases). The CDR3 runs 14 residues. Germline CDR1 MGHRA, CDR2 YSYEKL. Trimming removed 4 bases at V and 6 bases at J, with 15 bases between. The CDR3 DNA sequence: TGCGCCAGCAGCCTCACATCAGGGATGGATGGCTACACCTTC. It codes for CASSLTSGMDGYTF.

This sequence joins TRBV7-3 and TRBJ1-1; 7 bases line up with TRBD1. CDR1 is SGHTA, CDR2 FQGTGA, per germline. Trimming cost V 6 bases and J 5 bases; bases outside gene matches: 6. The CDR3 has 13 amino acids. This CDR3 reads CASSFDRATEAFF. CDR3 DNA sequence: TGTGCCAGCAGTTTCGACAGGGCAACTGAAGCTTTCTTT.

V usage is TRBV5-1 and J usage is TRBJ1-4; D is possibly TRBD1 (5 bases). Germline V gene data show CDR1 as SGHRS and CDR2 as YFSETQ. This CDR3 is 14 amino acids long. Trimming took off 3 bases at V and 3 bases at J, with 9 bases between the two ends. The chain's CDR3 is CASSWGGANEKLFF. CDR3 sequence (DNA): TGCGCCAGCAGCTGGGGGGGTGCTAATGAAAAACTGTTTTTT.

V is TRBV11-2 and J is TRBJ2-7; 9 bases are a match to TRBD1. The V segment lost 3 bases and the J segment 5 bases; nucleotides outside the gene matches: 5. The germline gives CDR1 SGHAT, CDR2 FQNNGV. The CDR3 covers 14 residues. CDR3 DNA sequence: TGTGCCAGCAGCTTGGGGACAGGGATACACGAGCAGTACTTC. Amino acid sequence: CASSLGTGIHEQYF.

The rearrangement uses TRBV7-2 and TRBJ2-3, with D perhaps TRBD2 (5 bases). This CDR3 is 15 amino acids long. Germline CDR1 and CDR2: SGHTA and FQGNSA. Trimming removed 6 bases at V and 2 bases at J, with 15 bases between. The CDR3 region has the DNA TGTGCCAGCAGAGCTGGCGGGTCACTCACAGATACGCAGTATTTT. Its protein is CASRAGGSLTDTQYF.

This clone was seen a few times. V gene TRBV6-5 combines with J gene TRBJ1-1; 7 nucleotides match TRBD1. Germline loops: CDR1 MNHEY, CDR2 SVGAGI. This CDR3 comprises 15 residues. The trim removed 6 bases at V and 1 base at J, leaving 8 bases unmatched. Here the CDR3 DNA reads TGTGCCAGCAGCCAACGCGGGACAGCGAACACTGAAGCTTTCTTT. Protein product: CASSQRGTANTEAFF.

Only a few counts were recorded for this clone. The chain combines TRBV5-4 with TRBJ1-6; 7 bases line up with TRBD1. The junction had 7 bases not matched to a gene; V was cut back by 6 bases and J by 7 bases. CDR3 size: 14 residues. The germline gives CDR1 SGHNT, CDR2 YYREEE (reference sequence). This CDR3 reads CASTPDRDNSPLHF. Written as DNA, the CDR3 is TGTGCCAGCACCCCAGACAGGGACAATTCACCCCTCCACTTT.

In its sample, this clone was seen a few times. The rearrangement links TRBV9 to TRBJ2-3, with TRBD1 as a possible D gene (6 bases). Germline V gene data show CDR1 as SGDLS and CDR2 as YYNGEE. This CDR3 spans 17 amino acids. The V and J ends lost 4 bases and 2 bases respectively, with 20 bases between them. CDR3 region: CASSPLRTAPDTDTQYF. The CDR3 DNA follows: TGTGCCAGCAGCCCTCTTCGGACAGCGCCAGACACAGATACGCAGTATTTT.

This chain connects TRBV28 to TRBJ1-1; 9 bases align to TRBD1. This CDR3 contains 15 residues. Germline V gene sequence: CDR1 MDHEN, CDR2 SYDVKM. V shed 3 bases, J shed 1 base, and the junction held 3 bases outside the gene matches. CDR3 bases: TGTGCCAGCAGTTTTACGGGACAGGGGAACACTGAAGCTTTCTTT. Translating gives CASSFTGQGNTEAFF.

The chain has TRBV19 and TRBJ2-1; 8 bases are shared with TRBD2. The CDR3 has 17 residues. V gave up 1 base and J gave up 1 base; unmatched junction bases: 6. The V gene's germline CDR1 is LNHDA and CDR2 SQIVND (reference sequence). CDR3 coding DNA: TGTGCCAGTAGTATAGCGGTCCTAGCGGGTTCCTACAATGAGCAGTTCTTC. Amino acids: CASSIAVLAGSYNEQFF.

The chain couples TRBV5-4 to TRBJ1-2; TRBD1 might be the D (5 bases). From germline, CDR1 is SGHNT and CDR2 YYREEE (reference sequence). The CDR3 has 17 amino acids. V gave up 0 bases and J gave up 4 bases, with 19 bases separating them. Here the CDR3 DNA reads TGTGCCAGCAGCTTGGGACAAACTCAACCGGGGGGCTATGGCTACACCTTC. Its protein is CASSLGQTQPGGYGYTF.

The V and J genes are TRBV28 and TRBJ2-1; 7 bases fit TRBD2. Trimming at V came to 11 bases and at J to 14 bases, leaving 6 bases not matched to a gene. CDR3 length: 9 amino acids. Germline-derived CDR1 and CDR2 are MDHEN and SYDVKM. The CDR3 bases are TGTGCCGCGGGGGACTTAAAGTTCTTC. Translating gives CAAGDLKFF.

This clone has a single count. Here the CDR3 DNA reads TGTGCCAGCAGTCCCCGGGGTATCGCGACAGGCCTTTACGAGCAGTACTTC. It yields the protein CASSPRGIATGLYEQYF. The genes are TRBV6-6 and TRBJ2-7; D might be TRBD1 (6 bases). CDR1 is MNHNY and CDR2 is SVGAGI in the germline V gene (reference sequence). Trimming pared 5 bases from V and 4 bases from J, leaving 24 bases between. The CDR3 runs to 17 residues.

This sequence joins TRBV11-3 and TRBJ2-5, with D possibly being TRBD1 (5 bases). Germline CDR1 and CDR2: SGHNT and YENEEA. V dropped 5 bases and J dropped 3 bases, with 10 bases sitting between them. This CDR3 has 13 residues. CDR3 in amino acids: CASSPSREETQYF. CDR3 sequence (DNA): TGTGCCAGCAGCCCCTCCAGGGAAGAGACCCAGTACTTC.

V gene TRBV10-3 combines with J gene TRBJ1-5; D possibly corresponds to TRBD1 (5 bases). The germline V gene has CDR1 ENHRY and CDR2 SYGVKD. This CDR3 contains 13 residues. Deletions cut 2 bases from V and 4 bases from J, with 6 bases between. The chain's CDR3 is CAISEQGNQPQHF. CDR3 nucleotides: TGTGCCATCAGTGAGCAGGGAAATCAGCCCCAGCATTTT.

The chain recombines TRBV28 with TRBJ1-4; D not resolved. Per the germline V gene, CDR1 is MDHEN and CDR2 is SYDVKM. The CDR3 has 12 amino acids. V gave up 4 bases and J gave up 6 bases, with 6 bases separating them. DNA of the CDR3: TGTGCCAGCAGTTCTCCTTATGAAAAACTGTTTTTT. Translation: CASSSPYEKLFF. Based on the CDR3 plus reference TRBV28 and TRBJ1-4, the full variable domain is DVKVTQSSRYLVKRTGEKVFLECVQDMDHENMFWYRQDPGLGLRLIYFSYDVKMKEKGDIPEGYSVSREKKERFSLILESASTNQTSMYLCASSSPYEKLFFGSGTQLSVL.

The genes are TRBV2 and TRBJ1-1; TRBD1 aligns across 7 bases. CDR1 is SNHLY and CDR2 is FYNNEI in the germline V gene. J was trimmed by 7 bases and V by 10 bases; bases with no gene match: 6. The CDR3 totals 11 residues. The CDR3 coding sequence is TGTGCCACTCGGAGGGACAGTGAAGCTTTCTTT. As protein: CATRRDSEAFF.